The 25 T cell receptor beta chains in this list originate from one sample, sequenced in a study of blood T cell repertoires in COVID-19. TCRdb's table, derived via immunoSEQ multiplex PCR, lists solely in-frame clones and lacks some. The table records hundreds of thousands of clones, 85% to 90% of them present only once. The sequenced sample consisted of PBMCs or T cells enriched from blood (not recorded which). Source of these receptors: a man aged 25-45 years who had recovered from COVID-19.

V gene TRBV28 combines with J gene TRBJ1-2; TRBD1 matches at 8 bases. The V gene's germline CDR1 is MDHEN and CDR2 SYDVKM. CDR3 length: 13 amino acids. The J segment lost 6 bases and the V segment lost 6 bases, leaving 6 bases of the junction unmatched. Here the CDR3 DNA reads TGTGCCAGCAGGACAGGGGAAGGCCATGGCTACACCTTC. As protein: CASRTGEGHGYTF.

The chain combines TRBV12-5 with TRBJ2-5; TRBD2 is a possible D gene (6 bases). The germline V gene has CDR1 LGHNT and CDR2 FRNRAP. Between the trimmed V and J ends, which lost 3 bases and 4 bases, there was a span of 9 bases. The CDR3 length is 13 residues. The CDR3 sequence is CASGFRLGETQYF. As DNA, the CDR3 is TGTGCTAGTGGTTTCCGACTAGGAGAGACCCAGTACTTC.

This chain joins TRBV29-1 and TRBJ2-7; TRBD2 aligns across 12 bases. This CDR3 region has 13 residues. Per germline, CDR1 SQVTM and CDR2 ANQGSEA. With 6 bases clipped from V and 3 bases from J, the junction kept 3 bases outside the gene matches. The DNA of the CDR3 is TGCAGCGTCGGACTAGCGGGGTTCTACGAGCAGTACTTC. It yields the protein CSVGLAGFYEQYF.

The chain joins TRBV30 to TRBJ2-5, with 9 bases lining up with TRBD2. With V trimmed by 3 bases and J by 3 bases, 8 bases remained unmatched. Germline CDR1 is GTSNPN and CDR2 is SVGIG (reference sequence). The CDR3 extends over 15 amino acids. CDR3 sequence: CAWRPRGGREETQYF. DNA of the CDR3: TGTGCCTGGAGGCCGCGGGGCGGGAGGGAAGAGACCCAGTACTTC.

The chain joins TRBV10-1 to TRBJ2-1; D is undetermined. Germline V gives CDR1 WNHNN, CDR2 SYGVQD (reference sequence). The CDR3 sequence is 15 residues long. The V gene lost 3 bases and the J gene lost 0 bases, with 9 bases spanning the gap. This CDR3 is CASSEDWSSYNEQFF. The CDR3 coding sequence is TGCGCCAGCAGTGAAGACTGGAGCTCCTACAATGAGCAGTTCTTC.

Details on this clone: In the same sample, other DNA sequences code for this CDR3. This sequence joins TRBV5-1 and TRBJ1-2; 7 bases map to TRBD1. V gave up 0 bases and J gave up 1 base; unmatched junction bases: 0. CDR1 and CDR2 (germline): SGHRS, YFSETQ. The CDR3 covers 14 residues. The CDR3 sequence is CASSLDRGNYGYTF. CDR3 DNA sequence: TGCGCCAGCAGCTTGGACAGGGGTAACTATGGCTACACCTTC.

For the CDR3, the DNA is TGTGCCAGCGGAGCGGGCGGCGTTAACTATGGCTACACCTTC. Translated, it gives CASGAGGVNYGYTF. J is TRBJ1-2 and V is TRBV7-9; D remains unclear. Germline V gene lookup returns CDR1 SEHNR and CDR2 FQNEAQ (reference sequence). The CDR3 has 14 residues. V was cut by 8 bases and J by 1 base, with 14 bases left in between. Full variable domain (remainder filled in from reference TRBV7-9 and TRBJ1-2): DTGVSQNPRHKITKRGQNVTFRCDPISEHNRLYWYRQTLGQGPEFLTYFQNEAQLEKSRLLSDRFSAERPKGSFSTLEIQRTEQGDSAMYLCASGAGGVNYGYTFGSGTRLTVV.

The J gene is TRBJ2-7, the V gene TRBV28, with D unresolved. The V gene's germline CDR1 is MDHEN and CDR2 SYDVKM. The length of the CDR3 is 14 residues. Trimming removed 6 bases from V and 4 bases from J, with 16 bases in between. The CDR3 coding sequence is TGTGCCAGCAGACCCCCAGACACGTTGTACGAGCAGTACTTC. This encodes CASRPPDTLYEQYF.

The V and J genes are TRBV7-9 and TRBJ2-4, with TRBD2 matching over 8 bases. Germline trimming cut 5 bases from V and 0 bases from J; bases unmatched to any gene: 12. The CDR3 is made up of 18 amino acids. CDR1 is SEHNR, CDR2 FQNEAQ, per germline (reference sequence). The CDR3 nucleotides are TGTGCCAGCAGCCGAGCGGGAGTGGGGGGTCTAGCCAAAAACATTCAGTACTTC. It translates to CASSRAGVGGLAKNIQYF.

V usage is TRBV7-3 and J usage is TRBJ2-1, with D tentatively TRBD2 (6 bases). CDR3 length: 15 residues. V gave up 2 bases and J gave up 7 bases, with 15 bases separating them. CDR1 is SGHTA and CDR2 is FQGTGA in the germline V gene. CDR3 loop: CASSLGLAERNEQFF. The CDR3 nucleotides read TGTGCCAGCAGCTTAGGTTTAGCGGAGAGAAATGAGCAGTTCTTC.

This chain uses TRBV4-2 with TRBJ2-1, with a tentative D call TRBD1 (7 bases). This CDR3 comprises 16 residues. Trimming removed 0 bases from V and 9 bases from J, with 18 bases in between. Germline loops: CDR1 LGHNA, CDR2 YNFKEQ. CDR3 protein: CASSQDRRGQVGEQFF. CDR3 nucleotide sequence: TGTGCCAGCAGCCAAGATCGGAGGGGGCAGGTTGGTGAGCAGTTCTTC.

This chain joins TRBV28 and TRBJ1-4, with D possibly TRBD1 on 6 matching bases. Germline-derived CDR1 and CDR2 are MDHEN and SYDVKM. Trimming stripped 5 bases from V and 3 bases from J, with 13 bases between. CDR3 length: 15 residues. In nucleotides, the CDR3 is TGTGCCAGCAGTGGGCAGGGGCTTCCTAATGAAAAACTGTTTTTT. Amino acid sequence: CASSGQGLPNEKLFF.

The rearrangement joins TRBV30 to TRBJ2-2, with a tentative D call TRBD2 (5 bases). The CDR3 extends over 15 amino acids. Germline V gives CDR1 GTSNPN, CDR2 SVGIG (reference sequence). Trimming took 7 bases from V and 1 from J, leaving 16 bases between them. Here the CDR3 reads CALSLAYLNTGELFF. The DNA for the CDR3 is TGTGCCTTATCCCTAGCTTACTTGAACACCGGGGAGCTGTTTTTT.

J is TRBJ2-1 and V is TRBV10-1; D possibly corresponds to TRBD2 (6 bases). This CDR3 has 15 residues. CDR1 and CDR2 from the germline V gene are WNHNN and SYGVQD (reference sequence). V gave up 2 bases and J gave up 3 bases, with 11 bases separating them. The DNA for the CDR3 is TGCGCCAGCAGTGAGGTGGCTAGCGACTACAATGAGCAGTTCTTC. It is translated as CASSEVASDYNEQFF.

V gene TRBV5-1 combines with J gene TRBJ2-1; tentatively, D is TRBD2 (6 bases). V shed 5 bases and J shed 8 bases, with 17 bases lying between them. Germline-derived CDR1 and CDR2 are SGHRS and YFSETQ. This CDR3 contains 14 residues. CDR3 in amino acids: CASSKTGVLDEQFF. The CDR3 DNA sequence: TGCGCCAGCAGTAAGACGGGAGTTCTCGATGAGCAGTTCTTC.

The chain combines TRBV5-1 with TRBJ2-7, with a possible D match to TRBD1 (5 bases). This CDR3 comprises 16 residues. V lost 0 bases, J lost 0 bases, and 13 bases lay in between. The germline V gene has CDR1 SGHRS and CDR2 YFSETQ. The CDR3 spells CASSLGSVGPSYEQYF. CDR3 nucleotide sequence: TGCGCCAGCAGCTTGGGGTCAGTGGGGCCCTCCTACGAGCAGTACTTC.

This chain joins TRBV5-4 and TRBJ2-1, with 14 bases aligning to TRBD2. From germline, CDR1 is SGHNT and CDR2 YYREEE (reference sequence). There are 19 residues in the CDR3. V dropped 3 bases and J dropped 4; count of bases not matched to a gene: 12. CDR3 bases: TGTGCCAGCAGCTCCCTGACTAGCGGGAGGGCCGTTAGTTACAATGAGCAGTTCTTC. Amino acid sequence: CASSSLTSGRAVSYNEQFF.

The rearrangement joins TRBV5-6 to TRBJ2-1, with D tentatively TRBD2 (6 bases). This CDR3 spans 14 amino acids. Germline V CDR1 and CDR2: SGHDT, YYEEEE. V was pared by 4 bases and J by 5 bases, with 13 bases between. The CDR3 here is CASSPGLRNNEQFF. DNA of the CDR3: TGTGCCAGCAGCCCGGGACTTCGGAACAATGAGCAGTTCTTC. The variable domain in full, completed from reference TRBV5-6 and TRBJ2-1, reads DAGVTQSPTHLIKTRGQQVTLRCSPKSGHDTVSWYQQALGQGPQFIFQYYEEEERQRGNFPDRFSGHQFPNYSSELNVNALLLGDSALYLCASSPGLRNNEQFFGPGTRLTVL.

V gene TRBV7-9 combines with J gene TRBJ2-5; D perhaps matches TRBD2 (5 bases). Germline loops: CDR1 SEHNR, CDR2 FQNEAQ (reference sequence). This CDR3 spans 14 amino acids. The germline V and J ends were trimmed by 3 bases and 1 base, with 9 bases remaining between them. This chain's CDR3 is CASSFLSGQETQYF. The CDR3 DNA sequence: TGTGCCAGCAGCTTTCTGAGCGGCCAAGAGACCCAGTACTTC.

The chain is built from TRBV19 and TRBJ1-5, with TRBD1 identical over 9 bases. V trimming: 7 bases; J trimming: 3 bases; junction bases outside the gene matches: 4. Germline assignment: CDR1 LNHDA and CDR2 SQIVND (reference sequence). The CDR3 has 14 amino acids. This CDR3 reads CASKRTGANQPQHF. DNA for the CDR3: TGTGCCAGTAAAAGGACAGGGGCCAATCAGCCCCAGCATTTT.

This chain uses TRBV7-2 with TRBJ2-1, with TRBD2 identical over 10 bases. Germline V lookup: CDR1 SGHTA, CDR2 FQGNSA. V lost 5 bases to trimming and J lost 6 bases; unmatched junction nucleotides: 7. The CDR3 spans 15 residues. The CDR3 sequence: CASSLGTSVTNEQFF. In DNA form, the CDR3 reads TGTGCCAGCAGCCTTGGGACTAGCGTGACCAATGAGCAGTTCTTC.

This chain connects TRBV18 to TRBJ1-3, with D perhaps matching TRBD1 (6 bases). The V end was cut by 8 bases, the J end by 2 bases, with 16 bases between. There are 15 residues in the CDR3. CDR1 KGHSH and CDR2 LQKENI come from the germline V gene. The chain's CDR3 is CASRGQLGPGNTIYF. In DNA form, the CDR3 reads TGTGCCAGCCGCGGACAGTTGGGGCCTGGAAACACCATATATTTT.

The chain has TRBV27 and TRBJ1-2, with 11 nucleotides matching TRBD1. The V and J ends lost 3 bases and 4 bases, in that order; junction bases with no gene match: 7. The CDR3 length is 16 residues. Per germline, CDR1 MNHEY and CDR2 SMNVEV (reference sequence). CDR3 sequence: CASSFIRTGGGYGYTF. The CDR3 coding sequence is TGTGCCAGCAGTTTCATAAGGACAGGGGGCGGCTATGGCTACACCTTC.

The chain uses TRBV5-6 and TRBJ2-1; 10 nucleotides agree with TRBD1. Looked up from germline, CDR1 is SGHDT and CDR2 is YYEEEE. V was clipped by 4 bases and J by 9 bases; unmatched bases: 10. The CDR3 extends over 15 amino acids. CDR3 residues: CASSPGTGALREQFF. CDR3 coding DNA: TGTGCCAGCAGCCCTGGGACAGGGGCCTTACGTGAGCAGTTCTTC.

The chain is built from TRBV5-6 and TRBJ1-5; a possible D gene is TRBD1 (5 bases). Trimming shortened V by 1 base and J by 6 bases, and 11 bases separated the two germline ends. CDR3 length: 14 residues. Germline CDR1 is SGHDT and CDR2 is YYEEEE. The CDR3 region has the DNA TGTGCCAGCAGCTTGCCGGGGGGAGGTCAGCCCCAGCATTTT. Translated, it gives CASSLPGGGQPQHF. The full variable domain, its missing parts supplied by reference TRBV5-6 and TRBJ1-5, is DAGVTQSPTHLIKTRGQQVTLRCSPKSGHDTVSWYQQALGQGPQFIFQYYEEEERQRGNFPDRFSGHQFPNYSSELNVNALLLGDSALYLCASSLPGGGQPQHFGDGTRLSIL.